Each of the 27 T cell receptor beta chains below was sequenced from the same sample in a study of CD8+CD57+ T cells in acquired aplastic anemia (dated by TCRdb to 2017 to 2018). Patients chosen for sequencing had shown expansion of CD8+CD57+ cells by flow cytometry. For sequencing, an Illumina HiSeq 2000 was employed. TCR beta VDJ combination and CDR3 sequence profiling used genomic DNA as the template. TCRdb reanalyzed the raw reads on its own, using fastp at Q25 for trimming and MiXCR for clone calling, and kept in-frame beta chains. Under each unique CDR3 protein, matching rows form one entry showing the most common genes and DNA. In this sample the table shows 150,000 to 200,000 distinct CDR3 sequences, 48% of which occur a single time. The ten top clones hold more than 1.5% of the sample. Sample: sorted CD4+, CD8+, or CD8+CD57+ T cells (not recorded which) from PBMCs. All receptors derive from a human donor with aplastic anemia.

In this sample, this clonotype turned up a few times. The chain recombines TRBV28 with TRBJ1-2; possibly TRBD1 for D (6 bases). Trimming shortened V by 3 bases and J by 5 bases, and 13 bases separated the two germline ends. The CDR3 has 14 amino acids. CDR1 and CDR2 from the germline V gene are MDHEN and SYDVKM. CDR3 protein: CASSLPGAHYGYTF. The CDR3 DNA follows: TGTGCCAGCAGTTTGCCAGGGGCCCATTATGGCTACACCTTC.

The V and J genes are TRBV20-1 and TRBJ2-5; D assignment may be TRBD1 or TRBD2 (5 bases each). The CDR3 is made up of 14 amino acids. CDR1 and CDR2 from the germline V gene are DFQATT and SNEGSKA (reference sequence). Trimming shortened V by 5 bases and J by 3 bases, and 16 bases separated the two germline ends. The CDR3 reads CSAQGGGAEETQYF. CDR3 in DNA: TGCAGTGCTCAGGGCGGAGGAGCGGAAGAGACCCAGTACTTC.

Concerning this clonotype: Possible read error: a much larger clone is one base away. The V and J genes are TRBV5-1 and TRBJ2-5; 8 positions agree with TRBD2. The length of the CDR3 is 13 residues. J gave up 8 bases and V 1 base, and 4 bases lay outside the gene matches. Germline CDR1 is SGHRS and CDR2 is YFSETQ. In nucleotides, the CDR3 is TGCGCCAGCAGCTTGAATAGCGGGGACACCCAGTACTTC. Amino acids: CASSLNSGDTQYF.

This clonotype has ten or more counts. The chain carries TRBV4-1 and TRBJ1-6; possibly TRBD1 for D (6 bases). In germline, CDR1 is MGHRA, CDR2 YSYEKL. V was clipped by 4 bases and J by 7 bases, with 14 bases between them. This CDR3 comprises 15 residues. The CDR3 DNA sequence: TGCGCCAGCAGCCCCTCCACAGGGTCGAATTCACCCCTCCACTTT. Its protein product is CASSPSTGSNSPLHF.

The rearrangement links TRBV18 to TRBJ2-7, with TRBD1 as a possible D gene (6 bases). The CDR3 has 15 residues. In germline, CDR1 is KGHSH, CDR2 LQKENI. V gave up 6 bases and J gave up 3 bases, with 18 bases separating them. Here the CDR3 reads CASSEDSLAIYEQYF. Written as DNA, the CDR3 is TGTGCCAGCTCTGAGGACAGCCTAGCCATCTACGAGCAGTACTTC.

This clonotype was recorded many times. This chain uses TRBV9 with TRBJ1-2; D remains unclear. CDR1 is SGDLS and CDR2 is YYNGEE in the germline V gene. V lost 3 bases and J lost 6, with 6 bases in between. CDR3 size: 11 residues. The CDR3 sequence: CASSAPDGYTF. The CDR3 DNA follows: TGTGCCAGCAGCGCCCCGGATGGCTACACCTTC.

The table lists this clonotype with a few counts. V is TRBV5-1 and J is TRBJ2-3; tentative D call: TRBD1 (7 bases). Trimming left V 1 base short and J 8 bases short, with 17 bases between. Germline V gene sequence: CDR1 SGHRS, CDR2 YFSETQ. The CDR3 runs to 15 residues. CDR3 region: CASSLRGLRGGTQYF. The CDR3 DNA follows: TGCGCCAGCAGCTTGAGGGGGCTTCGGGGAGGTACGCAGTATTTT. The full variable domain, completed using reference TRBV5-1 and TRBJ2-3, is KAGVTQTPRYLIKTRGQQVTLSCSPISGHRSVSWYQQTPGQGLQFLFEYFSETQRNKGNFPGRFSGRQFSNSRSEMNVSTLELGDSALYLCASSLRGLRGGTQYFGPGTRLTVL.

This clonotype was observed at least ten times. The rearrangement links TRBV18 to TRBJ2-7; D unresolved. Germline values: CDR1 KGHSH, CDR2 LQKENI. CDR3 length: 12 residues. The germline V and J ends were trimmed by 8 bases and 3 bases, with 11 bases remaining between them. CDR3 nucleotide sequence: TGTGCCAGCAGCTCGTCTAGCTACGAGCAGTACTTC. It yields the protein CASSSSSYEQYF.

A word on this clonotype: At one boundary the junction diverges from the germline segment, which might be a read error. J is TRBJ2-6 and V is TRBV5-1, with 12 bases lining up with TRBD1. Germline V gives CDR1 SGHRS, CDR2 YFSETQ. The CDR3 has 18 amino acids. This chain's CDR3 is CASSLGQGAGSGANVLTF. CDR3 DNA sequence: TGCGCCAGCAGTTTGGGACAGGGGGCGGGATCTGGGGCCAACGTCCTGACTTTC. Using reference TRBV5-1 and TRBJ2-6 for the parts outside the CDR3, the full variable domain is KAGVTQTPRYLIKTRGQQVTLSCSPISGHRSVSWYQQTPGQGLQFLFEYFSETQRNKGNFPGRFSGRQFSNSRSEMNVSTLELGDSALYLCASSLGQGAGSGANVLTFGAGSRLTVL.

This clonotype was seen a handful of times. V and J are TRBV11-2 and TRBJ1-2; D call uncertain. The CDR3 has 17 amino acids. With 7 bases removed from V and 1 base from J, the gap between germline ends came to 22 bases. CDR1 is SGHAT, CDR2 FQNNGV, per germline. The CDR3 DNA reads TGTGCCAGCACCAAGGGCCCGACGCAGAAGCTTAACTATGGCTACACCTTC. Translating it yields CASTKGPTQKLNYGYTF.

This clonotype was recorded many times. CDR3 in DNA: TGTGCCAGCCCCACAGATACGCAGTATTTT. Its protein is CASPTDTQYF. The V and J genes are TRBV7-2 and TRBJ2-3; D is uncertain. This CDR3 region has 10 residues. The germline V and J ends were trimmed by 8 bases and 2 bases, with 2 bases remaining between them. Germline CDR1 is SGHTA and CDR2 is FQGNSA.

This clonotype was observed many times. The CDR3 DNA follows: TGCGCCAGCAGCATACCAAGGACTAGCTCAGATACGCAGTATTTT. Its translation: CASSIPRTSSDTQYF. J is TRBJ2-3 and V is TRBV5-1; the match to TRBD2 covers 8 bases. This CDR3 has 15 amino acids. The germline CDR1 and CDR2 sequences are SGHRS and YFSETQ. J was trimmed by 4 bases and V by 4 bases; bases with no gene match: 8.

This clonotype was seen a single time. This could be a read error, since a much larger clone is one nucleotide away. CDR3 sequence reads: CASGLGGTSAQETQYF. Written as DNA, the CDR3 is TGTGCCAGCGGTTTAGGCGGGACTAGCGCACAAGAGACCCAGTACTTC. This rearrangement joins TRBV12-3 or TRBV12-4 to TRBJ2-5; 10 nucleotides agree with TRBD2. The CDR3 has 16 amino acids.

There are a few counts of this clonotype. Mismatch with germline at one junction end may stem from a read error. V usage is TRBV24-1 and J usage is TRBJ2-2, with 7 bases that match TRBD1. Looked up from germline, CDR1 is KGHDR and CDR2 is SFDVKD. The CDR3 runs 14 residues. DNA for the CDR3: TGTGCCACCAGTGTTGCAGGGGGTACCGGTGAGCTGTTTTTT. It encodes CATSVAGGTGELFF.

This CDR3 reads CASSLFQGNYGYTF. The CDR3 region has the DNA TGTGCCAGCAGTTTATTCCAGGGCAACTATGGCTACACCTTC. The V and J genes are TRBV28 and TRBJ1-2; D is possibly TRBD1 (5 bases). V lost 1 base and J lost 2, with 8 bases in between. The CDR3 loop spans 14 amino acids. CDR1 and CDR2 from the germline V gene are MDHEN and SYDVKM.

There are many counts of this clonotype. The V gene is TRBV20-1, the J gene TRBJ2-1; TRBD2 might be the D (5 bases). CDR1 and CDR2 (germline): DFQATT, SNEGSKA (reference sequence). V dropped 4 bases and J dropped 6 bases, with 13 bases sitting between them. This CDR3 is 13 amino acids long. The chain's CDR3 is CSATRTQSNEQFF. The CDR3 DNA reads as TGCAGTGCTACAAGGACTCAGAGCAATGAGCAGTTCTTC.

V and J are TRBV6-2 or TRBV6-3 and TRBJ2-3; TRBD2 aligns across 7 bases. Germline loops: CDR1 MNHEY, CDR2 SVGEGT. V dropped 8 bases and J dropped 5; count of bases not matched to a gene: 16. The CDR3 spans 16 residues. CDR3 DNA sequence: TGTGCCAGCGCCGACCCCGGACTAGGCGGCGTAGATACGCAGTATTTT. Protein product: CASADPGLGGVDTQYF.

The chain links TRBV24-1 to TRBJ2-2, with a tentative D call TRBD2 (7 bases). CDR3 length: 15 residues. V was trimmed by 2 bases and J by 7 bases, leaving 13 bases between them. Germline V lookup: CDR1 KGHDR, CDR2 SFDVKD. CDR3 loop: CATSDWGGQGGELFF. DNA for the CDR3: TGTGCCACCAGTGATTGGGGGGGGCAAGGCGGGGAGCTGTTTTTT.

This clonotype was seen repeatedly, ten times or more. The V and J genes are TRBV10-3 and TRBJ1-4; 8 bases line up with TRBD1. J was trimmed by 0 bases and V by 10 bases; bases with no gene match: 7. This CDR3 has 15 amino acids. Germline CDR1 reads ENHRY; CDR2 reads SYGVKD. In DNA form, the CDR3 reads TGTGCCACCACAGGGGGAAGGTCAACTAATGAAAAACTGTTTTTT. It encodes CATTGGRSTNEKLFF.

As to this clonotype: A much larger clone lies one base from this, so it may be a read error. The CDR3 region has the DNA TGTGCCAGCAGCGCCCAGGGGGTTCCCGGGGAGCTGCTTTTT. It yields the protein CASSAQGVPGELLF. The V call is TRBV9, the J call TRBJ2-2, with 7 bases lining up with TRBD1. CDR1 and CDR2 from the germline V gene are SGDLS and YYNGEE. This CDR3 comprises 14 residues.

The chain uses TRBV7-9 and TRBJ2-7; 7 nucleotides match TRBD1. The better agreement between TRBJ2-1 and the DNA end casts doubt on the J call. This CDR3 comprises 15 residues. The germline gives CDR1 SEHNR, CDR2 FQNEAQ (reference sequence). CDR3 protein: CASSSTGTSYNEQFF. For the CDR3, the DNA is TGTGCCAGCAGCTCGACAGGGACGTCCTACAATGAGCAGTTCTTC.

The chain couples TRBV29-1 to TRBJ2-3; TRBD2 aligns across 12 bases. Germline lookup yields CDR1 SQVTM and CDR2 ANQGSEA. The CDR3 runs to 16 residues. With 3 bases clipped from V and 8 bases from J, the junction kept 12 bases outside the gene matches. The CDR3 DNA is TGCAGCGTTGACCTCCTAGCGGGAGGGCTTTCCGCTACGCAGTATTTT. It codes for CSVDLLAGGLSATQYF.

At least ten counts were recorded for this clonotype. The V and J genes are TRBV3-1 and TRBJ2-3; TRBD2 aligns across 12 bases. V was clipped by 1 base and J by 14 bases; unmatched bases: 7. The CDR3 has 14 amino acids. Germline V CDR1 and CDR2: LGHDT, YNNKEL (reference sequence). CDR3 amino acids: CASSQASGRANRYF. The CDR3 DNA is TGTGCCAGCAGCCAAGCTAGCGGGAGGGCGAATCGGTATTTT.

V is TRBV9 and J is TRBJ1-2; possibly TRBD1 for D (5 bases). V was pared by 3 bases and J by 8 bases, with 8 bases between. CDR3 length: 11 residues. CDR1 is SGDLS, CDR2 YYNGEE, per germline. The CDR3, as DNA: TGTGCCAGCAGCGCGCGGACAGGCTACACCTTC. It specifies CASSARTGYTF.

This clonotype was picked up many times. The chain links TRBV13 to TRBJ1-5, with D tentatively TRBD1 (5 bases). This CDR3 spans 14 amino acids. CDR1 and CDR2 from the germline V gene are PRHDT and FYEKMQ (reference sequence). The V end lost 5 bases, the J end lost 7 bases, and 15 bases lay between the germline ends. The CDR3 nucleotides read TGTGCCAGCAGCCCCCGGGGGGGTAACCAGCCCCAGCATTTT. It codes for CASSPRGGNQPQHF. Drawing the rest from reference TRBV13 and TRBJ1-5, the complete variable domain is AAGVIQSPRHLIKEKRETATLKCYPIPRHDTVYWYQQGPGQDPQFLISFYEKMQSDKGSIPDRFSAQQFSDYHSELNMSSLELGDSALYFCASSPRGGNQPQHFGDGTRLSIL.

This clonotype was detected many times. This chain links TRBV9 with TRBJ2-2; D is possibly TRBD1 or TRBD2 (5 bases each). Germline values: CDR1 SGDLS, CDR2 YYNGEE. Trimming cost V 2 bases and J 4 bases, with 12 bases left between them. This CDR3 is 15 amino acids long. CDR3 sequence (DNA): TGTGCCAGCAGCGTGGCCGGGACGACCACCGGGGAGCTGTTTTTT. Translating gives CASSVAGTTTGELFF.

As to this clonotype: Possible read error: a much larger clone is one base away. The rearrangement uses TRBV14 and TRBJ2-5; D gene ambiguous. Germline V gives CDR1 SGHDN, CDR2 FVKESK. The CDR3 contains 14 residues. Trimming stripped 4 bases from V and 5 bases from J, with 14 bases between. CDR3 DNA sequence: TGTGCCAGCAGCCGAGTCACGAGGTCGGAGACCCAGTACTTC. Amino acids: CASSRVTRSETQYF.